The clone carrying this T cell receptor beta chain was counted many times. Its specificity is unknown. The read halts 3 residues ahead of the CDR3 end, with the missing end drawn from the germline J gene. The method was immunoSEQ multiplex PCR; TCRdb's version includes in-frame clones alone and lacks a portion of them. The sample contains tens of thousands of clones, none occurring once; 2.1% lies in the top ten. The data are from a study of T cell clonality in common variable immunodeficiency. Study-wide findings and caveats: Fewer deletions and N-nucleotide insertions were reportedly seen in common variable immunodeficiency TCR beta sequences. Repertoire-complication correlations in CVID were limited by patient heterogeneity. Shared TCRbeta clones were fewer between CVID subjects than controls.

Germline V gives CDR1 SEHNR, CDR2 FQNEAQ (reference sequence). V shed 7 bases and J shed 4 bases, with 17 bases lying between them. The CDR3 covers 15 residues. Sequencing was carried out using peripheral blood mononuclear cells. The rearrangement uses TRBV7-9 and TRBJ1-5, with D unclear. This TCR was recovered from a person between 18 and 75 years old in good health. The sequenced part of the CDR3 DNA is TGTGCCAGCACCAGGAGTGGTACAGTTAATCAGCCC. Its translation: CASTRSGTVNQP. The whole CDR3 sequence is CASTRSGTVNQPQHF.